The 3 T cell receptor beta chains below all came from one sample that was sequenced in a study of early T cells in non-severe SARS-CoV-2 infection. TCRdb fed the 5' RACE reads into MiXCR, producing one record per CDR3 protein. The sample contains approximately 70,000 distinct CDR3 sequences, around 13% of which appear only once. Sequenced sample: whole blood. All receptors derive from an adult who was a healthcare worker with PCR-confirmed SARS-CoV-2 infection or an uninfected control (not recorded which).

In this sample, this clonotype turned up many times. J is TRBJ1-1 and V is TRBV19; D uncertain. V was shortened by 5 bases and J by 5 bases, with 9 bases between the two germline ends. CDR3 length equals 12 residues. Germline values: CDR1 LNHDA, CDR2 SQIVND (reference sequence). The CDR3 sequence is CASSERLTEAFF. CDR3 DNA sequence: TGTGCCAGTAGTGAGCGTTTGACTGAAGCTTTCTTT.

At least ten counts were recorded for this clonotype. The V and J genes are TRBV27 and TRBJ1-5; 7 bases line up with TRBD1. CDR3 size: 15 residues. Per germline, CDR1 MNHEY and CDR2 SMNVEV (reference sequence). Trimming cost V 6 bases and J 5 bases; bases outside gene matches: 10. CDR3 amino acids: CASSPTGLLYQPQHF. In DNA form, the CDR3 reads TGTGCCAGCAGCCCGACAGGGTTACTATATCAGCCCCAGCATTTT.

This clonotype was seen repeatedly, ten times or more. This CDR3 is CASSLEQGSPYEQYF. DNA of the CDR3: TGTGCCAGCAGCTTAGAACAGGGCAGCCCCTACGAGCAGTACTTC. The chain carries TRBV7-2 and TRBJ2-7, with D tentatively TRBD1 (6 bases). Trimming pared 1 base from V and 2 bases from J, leaving 12 bases between. Germline V lookup: CDR1 SGHTA, CDR2 FQGNSA. The CDR3 has 15 amino acids.